Below, one T cell receptor (beta chain) is given with its context. Its antigen remains unidentified. Use of 60 Vbeta and 13 Jbeta primers characterized the PCR. This table comes from immunoSEQ multiplex PCR, and its TCRdb copy is limited to in-frame clones, with some not included. The sample contains 150,000 to 250,000 clones, 80% to 85% of which appear only once. This sample was taken from a study of cytomegalovirus exposure and HLA in healthy donors. On the study more broadly: Earlier sequencing of 150 million to 200 million T cells yielded nearly 120 million unique TCR beta sequences.

The study, taken as a whole, reports: CMV antigen specificity of a few CMV-associated chains was confirmed in vitro.

The CDR3 loop spans 14 amino acids. V was trimmed by 5 bases and J by 0 bases, leaving 5 bases between them. CDR1 and CDR2 (germline): MNHEY, SMNVEV (reference sequence). This clonotype originated in a woman between 45 and 65 years old in good health and CMV-seropositive. Sequencing was carried out using PBMCs. The V and J genes are TRBV27 and TRBJ2-6; TRBD1 is a possible D gene (5 bases). The CDR3 protein is CASSRGSGANVLTF. The CDR3 nucleotides are TGTGCCAGCAGTAGGGGCTCTGGGGCCAACGTCCTGACTTTC.